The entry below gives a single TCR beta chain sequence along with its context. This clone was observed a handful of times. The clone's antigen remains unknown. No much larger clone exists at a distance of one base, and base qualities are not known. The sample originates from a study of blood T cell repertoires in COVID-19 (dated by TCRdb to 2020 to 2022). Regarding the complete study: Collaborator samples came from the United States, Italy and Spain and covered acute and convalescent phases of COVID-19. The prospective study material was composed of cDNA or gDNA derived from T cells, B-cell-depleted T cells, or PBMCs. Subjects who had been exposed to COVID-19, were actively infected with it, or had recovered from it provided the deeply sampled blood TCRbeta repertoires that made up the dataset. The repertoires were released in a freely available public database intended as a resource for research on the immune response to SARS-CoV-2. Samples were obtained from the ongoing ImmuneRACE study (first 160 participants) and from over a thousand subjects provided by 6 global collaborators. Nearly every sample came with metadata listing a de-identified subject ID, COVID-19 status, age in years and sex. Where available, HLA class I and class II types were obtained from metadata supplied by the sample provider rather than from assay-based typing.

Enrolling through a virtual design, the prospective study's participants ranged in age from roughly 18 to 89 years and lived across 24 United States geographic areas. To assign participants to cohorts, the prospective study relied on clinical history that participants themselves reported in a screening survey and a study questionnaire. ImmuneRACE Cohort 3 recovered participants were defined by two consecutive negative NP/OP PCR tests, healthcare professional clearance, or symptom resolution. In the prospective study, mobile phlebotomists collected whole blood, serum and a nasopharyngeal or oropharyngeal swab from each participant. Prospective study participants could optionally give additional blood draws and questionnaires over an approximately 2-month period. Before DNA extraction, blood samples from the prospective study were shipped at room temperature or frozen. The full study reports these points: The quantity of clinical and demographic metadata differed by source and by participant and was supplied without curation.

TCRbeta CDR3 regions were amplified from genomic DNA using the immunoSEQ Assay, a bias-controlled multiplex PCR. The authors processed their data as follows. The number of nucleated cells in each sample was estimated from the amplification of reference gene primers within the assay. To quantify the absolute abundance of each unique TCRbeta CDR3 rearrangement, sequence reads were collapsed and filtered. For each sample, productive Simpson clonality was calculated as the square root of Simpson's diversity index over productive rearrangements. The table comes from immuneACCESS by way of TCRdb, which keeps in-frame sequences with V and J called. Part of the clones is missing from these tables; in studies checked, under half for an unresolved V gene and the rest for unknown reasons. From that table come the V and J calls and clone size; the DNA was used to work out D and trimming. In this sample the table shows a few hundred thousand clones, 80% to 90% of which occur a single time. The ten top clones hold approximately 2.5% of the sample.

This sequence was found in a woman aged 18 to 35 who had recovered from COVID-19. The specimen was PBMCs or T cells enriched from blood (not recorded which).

The sequenced DNA is TGTGCCAGCGTGAGTTCTAGCAATCAGCCCCAGCATTTT. Translated, it reads CASVSSSNQPQHF. The chain joins TRBV12-3 or TRBV12-4 to TRBJ1-5; no confident D gene assignment can be made. The CDR3 measures 13 amino acids from cysteine to phenylalanine. Of the read, only the CDR3 DNA is kept; its 39 bases are in frame from base 1. Trimming removed 8 bases from V and 0 bases from J, leaving 8 bases between the germline ends.